This T cell receptor (beta chain) appears in the sequencing data of a study of beta chain features in type 1 diabetes. General study points: Type 1 diabetes patients had VDJ junctions that carried fewer insertions and more deletions.

There are many counts of this clone. Its antigen is not known. This specimen includes other DNA sequences encoding the same CDR3. Investigators reverse transcribed all isolated RNA, so they sequenced expressed TCRB transcripts. The method was immunoSEQ multiplex PCR; TCRdb's version includes in-frame clones alone and lacks a portion of them. Of some 270,000 clones listed, 7.5% to 9.5% were seen once; the top ten hold 1%. The germline gives CDR1 MNHEY, CDR2 SMNVEV (reference sequence). The CDR3 runs to 12 residues. V shed 4 bases and J shed 0 bases, with 0 bases lying between them. The sequence derives from a young woman in good health. Sequences were obtained from central memory CD4+ T cells from blood. J is TRBJ2-2 and V is TRBV27, with unresolved D. DNA of the CDR3: TGTGCCAGCAGTTCGAACACCGGGGAGCTGTTTTTT. The encoded protein is CASSSNTGELFF.